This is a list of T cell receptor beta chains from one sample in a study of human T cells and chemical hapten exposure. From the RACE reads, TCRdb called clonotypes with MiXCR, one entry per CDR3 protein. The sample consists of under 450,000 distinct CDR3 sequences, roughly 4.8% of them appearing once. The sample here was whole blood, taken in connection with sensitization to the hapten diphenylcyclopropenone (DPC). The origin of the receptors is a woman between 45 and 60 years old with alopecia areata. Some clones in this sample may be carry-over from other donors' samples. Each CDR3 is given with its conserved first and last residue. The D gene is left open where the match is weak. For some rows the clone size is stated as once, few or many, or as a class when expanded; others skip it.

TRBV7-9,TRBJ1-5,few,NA,CASSLKGNNQPQHF,TGTGCCAGCAGCTTAAAAGGGAACAATCAGCCCCAGCATTTT
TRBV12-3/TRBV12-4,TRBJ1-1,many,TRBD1,CASSFLSRPDRAFDEAFF,TGTGCCAGCAGTTTTCTCTCAAGGCCCGACAGGGCCTTCGATGAAGCTTTCTTT
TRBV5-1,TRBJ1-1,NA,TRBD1,CASSPRQGGTGTEAFF,TGCGCCAGCAGCCCGAGACAGGGAGGGACGGGGACTGAAGCTTTCTTT
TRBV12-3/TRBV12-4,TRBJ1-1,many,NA,CASSFGHNAMNTEAFF,TGTGCCAGCAGTTTTGGTCACAACGCCATGAACACTGAAGCTTTCTTT
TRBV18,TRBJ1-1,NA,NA,CASPLAGRTKAFF,TGTGCCAGCCCACTCGCGGGCCGAACAAAAGCTTTCTTT
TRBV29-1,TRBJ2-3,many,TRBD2,CSVDERGLTDTQYF,TGCAGCGTTGACGAGCGGGGGTTAACAGATACGCAGTATTTT
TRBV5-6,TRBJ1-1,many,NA,CASSWRPTGNTEAFF,TGTGCCAGCAGCTGGAGGCCGACAGGGAACACTGAAGCTTTCTTT
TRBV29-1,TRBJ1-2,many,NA,CSVTDVPRNYGYTF,TGCAGCGTGACGGACGTCCCGAGGAACTATGGCTACACCTTC
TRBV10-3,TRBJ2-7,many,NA,CAIMGDGAWGREQYF,TGTGCCATCATGGGGGACGGTGCGTGGGGTAGAGAGCAGTACTTC
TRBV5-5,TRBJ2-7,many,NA,CASSLRRGGDEQYF,TGTGCCAGCAGCTTGCGCAGGGGGGGTGACGAGCAGTACTTC
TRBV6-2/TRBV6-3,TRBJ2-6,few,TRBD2,CASRQGLAVSGANVLTF,TGTGCCAGCAGACAGGGACTAGCGGTTTCTGGGGCCAACGTCCTGACTTTC
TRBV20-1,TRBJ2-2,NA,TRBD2,CSAPHGGSGDTGELFF,TGCAGTGCCCCCCATGGCGGTAGCGGGGACACCGGGGAGCTGTTTTTT
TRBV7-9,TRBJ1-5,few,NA,CASSTDGRPQHF,TGTGCCAGCAGCACGGACGGCCGGCCCCAGCATTTT
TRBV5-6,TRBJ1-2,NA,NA,CASSSPRGEGYTF,TGTGCCAGCAGCTCCCCCCGAGGCGAGGGCTACACCTTC
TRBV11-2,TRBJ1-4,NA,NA,CASSFFGSGEKLFF,TGTGCCAGCAGCTTTTTTGGTTCGGGTGAAAAACTGTTTTTT
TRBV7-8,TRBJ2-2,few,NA,CASSQLGGNTGELFF,TGTGCCAGCAGCCAACTGGGGGGCAACACCGGGGAGCTGTTTTTT
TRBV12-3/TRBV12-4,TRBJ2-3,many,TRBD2,CASTIAGGTDTQYF,TGTGCCAGCACCATAGCGGGAGGTACAGATACGCAGTATTTT
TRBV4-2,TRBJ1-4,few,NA,CASSREGFASEKLFF,TGTGCCAGCAGCCGAGAGGGGTTCGCAAGTGAAAAACTGTTTTTT
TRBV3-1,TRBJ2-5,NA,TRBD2,CASSAGTSGGALETQYF,TGTGCCAGCAGCGCTGGGACTAGCGGGGGGGCCTTGGAGACCCAGTACTTC
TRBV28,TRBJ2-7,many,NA,CASTPPGGSYEQYF,TGTGCCAGCACCCCCCCGGGCGGCTCCTACGAGCAGTACTTC
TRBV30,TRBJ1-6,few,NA,CAWSALVSDSPLHF,TGTGCCTGGAGCGCCCTCGTTTCGGATTCACCCCTCCACTTT
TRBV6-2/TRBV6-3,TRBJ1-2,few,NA,CASTRVMEYGYGYTF,TGTGCCAGCACAAGGGTGATGGAGTATGGCTATGGCTACACCTTC
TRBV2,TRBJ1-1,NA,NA,CASKRLDTEAFF,TGTGCCAGCAAGCGCCTGGACACTGAAGCTTTCTTT
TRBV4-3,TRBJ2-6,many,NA,CASSSLGSGANVLTF,TGCGCCAGCAGTTCCCTGGGGTCTGGGGCCAACGTCCTGACTTTC
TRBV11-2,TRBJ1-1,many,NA,CASSPQLRTEAFF,TGTGCCAGCAGCCCACAATTGCGGACTGAAGCTTTCTTT
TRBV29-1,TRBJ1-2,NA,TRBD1,CSDRDRRYGYTF,TGCAGCGACAGGGACAGAAGATATGGCTACACCTTC
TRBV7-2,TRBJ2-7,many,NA,CASSLKSGAHEQYF,TGTGCCAGCAGCTTAAAAAGTGGGGCCCACGAGCAGTACTTC
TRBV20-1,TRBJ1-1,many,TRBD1,CSAYKGARGTEAFF,TGCAGTGCCTACAAGGGGGCGAGAGGCACTGAAGCTTTCTTT
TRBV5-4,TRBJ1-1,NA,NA,CASSLLNGGTEAFF,TGTGCCAGCAGCTTGCTCAACGGGGGTACTGAAGCTTTCTTT
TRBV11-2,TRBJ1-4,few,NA,CASSLGTRRDPVEKLFF,TGTGCCAGCAGCTTAGGGACACGGCGGGATCCAGTTGAAAAACTGTTTTTT
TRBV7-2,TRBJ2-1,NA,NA,CASSNTGDNEQFF,TGTGCCAGCAGTAATACGGGAGACAATGAGCAGTTCTTC
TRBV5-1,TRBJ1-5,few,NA,CASSLEGLGQPQHF,TGCGCCAGCAGCTTGGAAGGGTTGGGTCAGCCCCAGCATTTT
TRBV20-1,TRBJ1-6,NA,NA,CSAQPSPRGANSPLHF,TGCAGTGCCCAACCTTCCCCAAGGGGGGCCAATTCACCCCTCCACTTT
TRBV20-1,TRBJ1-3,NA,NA,CSADLGGSGNTIYF,TGCAGTGCTGACCTTGGGGGGTCTGGAAACACCATATATTTT
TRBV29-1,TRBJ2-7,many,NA,CSVYRVGEQYF,TGCAGCGTTTACAGGGTTGGGGAGCAGTACTTC
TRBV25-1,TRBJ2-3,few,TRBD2,CASARLAGAEDTQYF,TGTGCCAGCGCCAGACTAGCGGGAGCGGAAGATACGCAGTATTTT
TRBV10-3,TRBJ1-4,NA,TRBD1,CAISGPPGQALVNEKLFF,TGTGCCATCAGTGGACCCCCGGGACAGGCATTGGTTAATGAAAAACTGTTTTTT
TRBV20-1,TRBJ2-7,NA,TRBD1,CSARSGDRPYEQYF,TGCAGTGCTAGATCCGGGGACAGGCCCTACGAGCAGTACTTC
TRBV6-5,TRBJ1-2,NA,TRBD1,CASNRDRGSYGYTF,TGTGCCAGCAATCGGGACAGGGGTTCTTATGGCTACACCTTC
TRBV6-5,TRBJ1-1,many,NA,CASSYGTVNTEAFF,TGTGCCAGCAGTTACGGTACAGTGAACACTGAAGCTTTCTTT
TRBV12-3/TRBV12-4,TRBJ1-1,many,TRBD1,CASSLSGQLNTEASF,TGTGCCAGCAGTTTATCGGGACAGCTGAACACTGAAGCTTCCTTT
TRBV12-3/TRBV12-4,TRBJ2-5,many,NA,CASSPPSLRETQYF,TGTGCCAGCAGTCCCCCCAGCCTTCGGGAGACCCAGTACTTC
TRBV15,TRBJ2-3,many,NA,CATSRDNFPKDRRSSTDTQYF,TGTGCCACCAGCAGAGATAATTTCCCCAAGGACAGAAGGTCTAGCACAGATACGCAGTATTTT
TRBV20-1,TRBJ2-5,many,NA,CSASPVSGRSETQYF,TGCAGTGCTAGTCCCGTGTCGGGGAGGAGTGAGACCCAGTACTTC
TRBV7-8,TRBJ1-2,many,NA,CASSLGGPRGARGYTF,TGTGCCAGCAGCTTGGGGGGCCCAAGAGGGGCAAGAGGCTACACCTTC
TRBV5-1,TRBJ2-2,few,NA,CASSAPSYTGELFF,TGCGCCAGCAGCGCGCCTTCATACACCGGGGAGCTGTTTTTT
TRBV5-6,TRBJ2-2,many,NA,CASSLRWLTASNTGELFF,TGTGCCAGCAGCTTGCGATGGTTGACAGCCTCGAACACCGGGGAGCTGTTTTTT
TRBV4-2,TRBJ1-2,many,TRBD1,CASSPREGQGDGGYTF,TGTGCCAGCAGCCCGCGCGAAGGACAGGGGGATGGTGGCTACACCTTC
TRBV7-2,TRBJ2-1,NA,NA,CASTLVGEQFF,TGTGCCAGCACCCTAGTGGGTGAGCAGTTCTTC
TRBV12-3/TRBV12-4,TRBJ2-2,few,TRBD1,CASSFGTGAGELFF,TGTGCCAGCAGTTTTGGGACAGGGGCCGGGGAGCTGTTTTTT
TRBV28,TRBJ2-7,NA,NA,CASSPRFLGQYF,TGTGCCAGCAGTCCCCGTTTTCTTGGGCAGTACTTC
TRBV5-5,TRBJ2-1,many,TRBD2,CASSTGGLAGMGEQFF,TGTGCCAGCAGCACGGGTGGACTAGCGGGAATGGGTGAGCAGTTCTTC